In this sample, the clone carrying this T cell receptor beta chain turned up a few times. The data belong to a study of blood T cell repertoires in COVID-19. Overall study: Some COVID-19 samples were acute and others convalescent; all came from the United States, Italy and Spain. The cDNA or gDNA used as material had been derived from T cells, B-cell-depleted T cells, or PBMCs.

Germline V gene data show CDR1 as LNHDA and CDR2 as SQIVND (reference sequence). The CDR3 length is 13 residues. V was cut by 5 bases and J by 1 base, with 8 bases left in between. Authors' methods: Amplifying reference gene primers gave estimates of nucleated cell counts. Only in-frame clones appear in the TCRdb table, and some are missing; sequencing was by immunoSEQ multiplex PCR. V and J calls and clone size are given by that table; D and trimming were obtained from the DNA. The repertoire holds around 37,000 clones, with 70% to 90% as singletons. The sequence came from a human donor in a cohort sampled during active COVID-19. The sequenced sample was peripheral blood. The chain combines TRBV19 with TRBJ1-2; no clear D gene. CDR3 coding DNA: TGTGCCAGTAGTGCGGGCCATAACTATGGCTACACCTTC. Amino acid sequence: CASSAGHNYGYTF.